Given below is one T cell receptor (beta chain) in context. The antigen is not known. Nominal health characterized the donors when sampled, though unrecorded immune exposures were likely. The sample originates from a study of cytomegalovirus exposure and HLA in healthy donors. Regarding the study as a whole: Analyses of presence and absence presupposed an approximately uniform sequencing depth across donors.

A multiplex PCR was run with 60 Vbeta primers and 13 Jbeta primers. This table comes from immunoSEQ multiplex PCR, and its TCRdb copy is limited to in-frame clones, with some not included. The sample consists of 150,000 to 200,000 clones, around 77% of them appearing once. This CDR3 contains 14 residues. Germline CDR1 is SQVTM and CDR2 is ANQGSEA. The trim removed 5 bases at V and 0 bases at J, leaving 4 bases unmatched. J is TRBJ2-3 and V is TRBV29-1; TRBD1 aligns across 8 bases. The sequencing input was PBMCs. This clonotype was sampled from a woman aged 25-40 years in good health and CMV-seronegative. In DNA form, the CDR3 reads TGCAGCGTTAGACGGGACAGGAGCACAGATACGCAGTATTTT. Translating it yields CSVRRDRSTDTQYF.